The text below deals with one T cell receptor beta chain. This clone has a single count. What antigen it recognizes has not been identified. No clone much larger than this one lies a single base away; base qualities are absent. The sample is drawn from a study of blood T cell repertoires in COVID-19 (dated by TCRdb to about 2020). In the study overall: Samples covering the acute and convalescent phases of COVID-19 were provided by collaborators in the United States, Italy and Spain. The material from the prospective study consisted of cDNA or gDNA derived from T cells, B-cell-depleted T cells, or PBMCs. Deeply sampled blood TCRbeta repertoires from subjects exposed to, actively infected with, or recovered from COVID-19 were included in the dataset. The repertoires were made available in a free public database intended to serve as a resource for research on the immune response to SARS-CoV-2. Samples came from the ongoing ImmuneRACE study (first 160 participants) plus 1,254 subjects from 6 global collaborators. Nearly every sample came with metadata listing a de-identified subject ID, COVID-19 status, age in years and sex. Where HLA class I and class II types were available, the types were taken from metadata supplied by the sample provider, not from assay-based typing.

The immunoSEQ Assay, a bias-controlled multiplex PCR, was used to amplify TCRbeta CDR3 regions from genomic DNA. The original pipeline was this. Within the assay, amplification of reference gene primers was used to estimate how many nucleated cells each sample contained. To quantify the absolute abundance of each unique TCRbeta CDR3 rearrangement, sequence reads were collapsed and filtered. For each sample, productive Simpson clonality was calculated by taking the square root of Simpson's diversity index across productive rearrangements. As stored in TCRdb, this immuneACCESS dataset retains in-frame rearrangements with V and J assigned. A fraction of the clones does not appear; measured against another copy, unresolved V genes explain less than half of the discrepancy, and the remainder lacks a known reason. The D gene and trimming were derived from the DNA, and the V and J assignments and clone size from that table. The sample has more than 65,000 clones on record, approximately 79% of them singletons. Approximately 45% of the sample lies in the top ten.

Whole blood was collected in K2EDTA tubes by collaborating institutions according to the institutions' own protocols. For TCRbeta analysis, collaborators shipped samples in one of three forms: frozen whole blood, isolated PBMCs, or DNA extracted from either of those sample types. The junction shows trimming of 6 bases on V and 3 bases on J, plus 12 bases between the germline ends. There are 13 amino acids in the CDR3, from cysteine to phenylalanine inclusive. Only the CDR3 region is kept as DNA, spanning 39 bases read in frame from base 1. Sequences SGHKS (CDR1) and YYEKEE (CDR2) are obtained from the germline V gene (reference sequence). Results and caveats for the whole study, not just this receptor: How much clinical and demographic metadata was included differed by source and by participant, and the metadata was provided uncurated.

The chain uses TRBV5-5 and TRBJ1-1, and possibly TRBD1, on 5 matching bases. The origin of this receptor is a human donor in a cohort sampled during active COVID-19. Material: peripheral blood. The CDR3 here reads CASTRRGDTEAFF. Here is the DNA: TGTGCCAGCACCAGGAGGGGCGACACTGAAGCTTTCTTT.